This passage covers 2 T cell receptor beta chains from one sample sequenced in a study of shared clonotypes between healthy human individuals. Naive CD8 cells lacked CD45RO and underwent positive selection for CCR7, leaving out terminally differentiated effector memory CD45RA+ cells. Method: immunoSEQ multiplex PCR; TCRdb's copy keeps in-frame clones and lacks some. The table shows 1.5 million to 2.5 million clones, with approximately 94% occurring only once. The sequenced sample consisted of naive CD8+ T cells sorted from blood. These receptors were obtained from a man aged 18-30 years in good health.

The V call is TRBV5-1, the J call TRBJ2-3; 7 bases are shared with TRBD1. The CDR3 has 16 residues. V gave up 1 base and J gave up 6 bases; unmatched junction bases: 11. Germline lookup yields CDR1 SGHRS and CDR2 YFSETQ. In DNA, the CDR3 is TGCGCCAGCAGCTTGAAAGGGACAGCACCGAGGGATACGCAGTATTTT. As protein: CASSLKGTAPRDTQYF.

J is TRBJ1-3 and V is TRBV7-6; the D is unclear. Germline-derived CDR1 and CDR2 are SGHVS and FNYEAQ. Trimming shortened V by 1 base and J by 0 bases, and 7 bases separated the two germline ends. CDR3 length equals 15 residues. CDR3 loop: CASSLEVDSGNTIYF. The DNA for the CDR3 is TGTGCCAGCAGCTTAGAGGTTGACTCTGGAAACACCATATATTTT.